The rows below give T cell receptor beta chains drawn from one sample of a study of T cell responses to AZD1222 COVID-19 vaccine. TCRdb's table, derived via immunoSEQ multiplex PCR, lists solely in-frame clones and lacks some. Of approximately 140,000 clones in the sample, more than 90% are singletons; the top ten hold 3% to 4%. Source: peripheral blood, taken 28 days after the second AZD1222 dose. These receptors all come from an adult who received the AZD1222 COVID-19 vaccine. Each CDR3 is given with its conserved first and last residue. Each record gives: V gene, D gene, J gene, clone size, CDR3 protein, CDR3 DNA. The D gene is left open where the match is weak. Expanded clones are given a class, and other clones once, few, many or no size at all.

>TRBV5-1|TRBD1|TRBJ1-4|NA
CASSLEVQGGELFF
TGCGCCAGCAGCTTGGAGGTTCAGGGGGGTGAACTGTTTTTT
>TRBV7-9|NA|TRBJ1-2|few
CASSLGEGSNYGYTF
TGTGCCAGCAGCTTAGGGGAGGGGAGTAACTATGGCTACACCTTC
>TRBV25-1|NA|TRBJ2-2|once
CASSESQNTGELFF
TGTGCCAGCAGTGAATCCCAGAACACCGGGGAGCTGTTTTTT
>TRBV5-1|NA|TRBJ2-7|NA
CASSFSGADEQYF
TGCGCCAGCAGCTTCTCAGGGGCCGACGAGCAGTACTTC
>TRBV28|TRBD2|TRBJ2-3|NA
CASSFPSLGRDTDTQYF
TGTGCCAGCAGTTTCCCTTCTCTGGGGAGGGACACAGATACGCAGTATTTT
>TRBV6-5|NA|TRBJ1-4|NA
CASSYYGRDGNEKLFF
TGTGCCAGCAGTTACTATGGCCGGGACGGAAATGAAAAACTGTTTTTT
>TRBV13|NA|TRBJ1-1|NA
CASRIQGRNTEAFF
TGTGCCAGCAGAATACAGGGACGGAACACTGAAGCTTTCTTT
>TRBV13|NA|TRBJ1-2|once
CASSLGRGRHPF
TGTGCCAGCAGCTTGGGAAGAGGGAGACATCCCTTC
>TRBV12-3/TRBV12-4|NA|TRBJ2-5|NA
CASSGDYQETQYF
TGTGCCAGCAGCGGGGACTACCAAGAGACCCAGTACTTC
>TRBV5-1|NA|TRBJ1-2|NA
CASSSGPVDYGYTF
TGCGCCAGCAGCTCCGGACCGGTGGACTATGGCTACACCTTC
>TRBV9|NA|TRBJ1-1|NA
CASSPGAARDTEAFF
TGTGCCAGCAGCCCAGGGGCCGCTCGAGACACTGAAGCTTTCTTT
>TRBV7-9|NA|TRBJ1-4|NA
CASSPLGRGNEKLFF
TGTGCCAGCAGCCCACTGGGCCGGGGAAATGAAAAACTGTTTTTT
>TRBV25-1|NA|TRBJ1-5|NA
CASREGGCNWTQHF
TGTGCCAGCAGAGAGGGTGGGTGTAATTGGACCCAGCATTTT
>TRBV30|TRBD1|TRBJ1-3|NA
CAWSVLRGASGNTIYF
TGTGCCTGGAGTGTACTCAGGGGGGCATCTGGAAACACCATATATTTT
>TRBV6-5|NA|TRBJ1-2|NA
CASPGRSNYGYTF
TGTGCCAGCCCGGGGCGAAGTAACTATGGCTACACCTTC
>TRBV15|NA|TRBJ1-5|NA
CATSRVPGPGIGNQPQHF
TGTGCCACCAGCAGAGTACCGGGACCCGGGATTGGCAATCAGCCCCAGCATTTT
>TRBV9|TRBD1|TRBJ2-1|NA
CASSVTGANEQFF
TGTGCCAGCAGCGTCACAGGGGCGAATGAGCAGTTCTTC